This TCR beta chain is drawn from a study of T cells in localized non-small cell lung cancer. Of note for this clone: Antigen: not known.

Per the germline V gene, CDR1 is LNHDA and CDR2 is SQIVND (reference sequence). Trimming removed 3 bases from V and 2 bases from J; junction bases left unmatched: 7. This CDR3 contains 17 residues. TCRdb's table, derived via immunoSEQ multiplex PCR, lists solely in-frame clones and lacks some. In the table there are tens of thousands of clones, 88% of which are singletons. Study-wide findings and caveats: The appearance of a median approximately 60 of the top 100 tumor clones was seen in adjacent lung. Higher blood T cell density tracked longer overall survival. Only one tumor region went through sequencing, so heterogeneity may still be there.

The sequence was obtained from a man between 40 and 75 years old with stage II squamous cell lung carcinoma. The rearrangement joins TRBV19 to TRBJ2-1, with 10 bases matching TRBD1. The material sequenced was PBMCs, taken before any cancer treatment. Here the CDR3 reads CASSIDLTGGPYNEQFF. The CDR3 DNA reads TGTGCCAGTAGTATTGACCTGACAGGGGGCCCCTACAATGAGCAGTTCTTC. The whole variable domain, filled in from reference TRBV19 and TRBJ2-1, reads DGGITQSPKYLFRKEGQNVTLSCEQNLNHDAMYWYRQDPGQGLRLIYYSQIVNDFQKGDIAEGYSVSREKKESFPLTVTSAQKNPTAFYLCASSIDLTGGPYNEQFFGPGTRLTVL.